This passage covers 21 T cell receptor beta chains from one sample sequenced in a study of blood T cell repertoires in COVID-19. The protocol was immunoSEQ multiplex PCR, while the TCRdb copy is restricted to in-frame clones and leaves out a portion. The repertoire holds under 300,000 clones, with over 75% as singletons. The sequencing sample was made of peripheral blood. These receptors were taken from a man aged 25 to 45 who had recovered from COVID-19.

The chain employs TRBV29-1 and TRBJ1-1; 8 bases are a match to TRBD1. The V segment lost 2 bases and the J segment 7 bases; nucleotides outside the gene matches: 6. The CDR3 consists of 13 residues. The germline V gene encodes CDR1 SQVTM and CDR2 ANQGSEA. CDR3 protein: CSVEQGALGEAFF. The CDR3, as DNA: TGCAGCGTTGAACAGGGGGCTTTGGGTGAAGCTTTCTTT.

The J gene is TRBJ2-2, the V gene TRBV7-3; D not resolved. The V and J ends lost 5 bases and 4 bases respectively, with 11 bases between them. This CDR3 is built from 14 residues. The germline gives CDR1 SGHTA, CDR2 FQGTGA. In DNA form, the CDR3 reads TGTGCCAGCAGCCAGGTTGGAAGCACCGGGGAGCTGTTTTTT. Residues: CASSQVGSTGELFF.

This sequence joins TRBV7-8 and TRBJ1-2; TRBD1 aligns across 7 bases. J lost 5 bases, V lost 5 bases, and 5 bases had no gene match. CDR1 and CDR2 (germline): SGHVS, FQNEAQ. CDR3 length: 13 residues. The chain's CDR3 is CASSPGTAYGYTF. CDR3 in DNA: TGTGCCAGCAGCCCCGGGACAGCATATGGCTACACCTTC.

V gene TRBV12-3 or TRBV12-4 combines with J gene TRBJ1-2; D is unresolved. The CDR3 runs to 12 residues. V was pared by 1 base and J by 8 bases, with 8 bases between. The CDR3 here is CASSLDFGGYTF. The CDR3 DNA reads TGTGCCAGCAGTTTAGACTTCGGGGGCTACACCTTC.

The chain uses TRBV5-1 and TRBJ1-4; TRBD1 matches at 8 bases. The V segment lost 3 bases and the J segment 7 bases; nucleotides outside the gene matches: 5. The CDR3 covers 14 residues. Germline values: CDR1 SGHRS, CDR2 YFSETQ. The CDR3 sequence: CASSSDRALEKLFF. The CDR3 DNA sequence: TGCGCCAGCAGCTCGGACAGGGCCCTTGAAAAACTGTTTTTT.

In the case of this clone: In the same sample, other DNA sequences code for this CDR3. The chain employs TRBV28 and TRBJ1-2; D remains unclear. Trimming removed 2 bases from V and 2 bases from J, with 6 bases in between. This CDR3 comprises 13 residues. Germline V lookup: CDR1 MDHEN, CDR2 SYDVKM. The CDR3 loop is CASSLGGNYGYTF. The CDR3 DNA sequence: TGTGCCAGCAGTTTAGGCGGAAACTATGGCTACACCTTC.

V gene TRBV28 combines with J gene TRBJ2-1; 8 bases agree with TRBD2. The CDR3 sequence is 16 residues long. V gave up 2 bases and J gave up 3 bases; unmatched junction bases: 6. In germline, CDR1 is MDHEN, CDR2 SYDVKM. CDR3 residues: CASSLTRGGIYNEQFF. As DNA, the CDR3 is TGTGCCAGCAGTTTAACCCGGGGGGGAATCTACAATGAGCAGTTCTTC.

This rearrangement joins TRBV10-3 to TRBJ2-5; D perhaps matches TRBD2 (7 bases). Germline CDR1 ENHRY, CDR2 SYGVKD. This CDR3 comprises 13 residues. V was shortened by 11 bases and J by 4 bases, with 17 bases between the two germline ends. The CDR3 is CASEGGEGETQYF. The CDR3 DNA reads TGTGCCTCGGAGGGGGGGGAAGGAGAGACCCAGTACTTC.

The chain couples TRBV7-8 to TRBJ2-4, with TRBD2 matching 7 bases. CDR3 size: 19 residues. Per the germline V gene, CDR1 is SGHVS and CDR2 is FQNEAQ. V trimming: 4 bases; J trimming: 0 bases; junction bases outside the gene matches: 15. CDR3 nucleotide sequence: TGTGCCAGCAGCTCTAGGGTGGTTGGGGAGGGGATAGCCAAAAACATTCAGTACTTC. It specifies CASSSRVVGEGIAKNIQYF.

Only one count was recorded for this clone. The CDR3 reads CASSTYSSYNSPLHF. In DNA form, the CDR3 reads TGTGCCAGCAGCACCTATAGCTCCTATAATTCACCCCTCCACTTT. This rearrangement joins TRBV7-8 to TRBJ1-6; no clear D. This CDR3 spans 15 amino acids. Germline lookup yields CDR1 SGHVS and CDR2 FQNEAQ. V lost 5 bases, J lost 0 bases, and 8 bases lay in between. Variable domain in full (rest from reference TRBV7-8 and TRBJ1-6): GAGVSQSPRYKVAKRGQDVALRCDPISGHVSLFWYQQALGQGPEFLTYFQNEAQLDKSGLPSDRFFAERPEGSVSTLKIQRTQQEDSAVYLCASSTYSSYNSPLHFGNGTRLTVT.

The genes are TRBV27 and TRBJ1-1, with a weak D call TRBD1 (6 bases). The ends were cut back, 4 bases at V and 12 bases at J, with 12 bases in the middle. Per the germline V gene, CDR1 is MNHEY and CDR2 is SMNVEV (reference sequence). The CDR3 is made up of 11 amino acids. DNA for the CDR3: TGTGCCAGCAGTTCCCCGAGGGGGTCTTTCTTT. Translation gives CASSSPRGSFF.

V gene TRBV27 combines with J gene TRBJ2-7, with D possibly matching TRBD1 (6 bases). The CDR3 spans 13 residues. Per germline, CDR1 MNHEY and CDR2 SMNVEV (reference sequence). V lost 5 bases and J 3 bases, leaving 11 bases between the germline ends. The CDR3 loop is CASSLGQFYEQYF. The CDR3 nucleotides are TGTGCCAGCAGTCTTGGACAGTTCTACGAGCAGTACTTC.

This CDR3 is CASSGTGGLYEQYF. In DNA, the CDR3 is TGTGCCAGCAGCGGGACAGGGGGGCTCTACGAGCAGTACTTC. The chain combines TRBV7-9 with TRBJ2-7; TRBD1 matches 11 bases. With V trimmed by 5 bases and J by 3 bases, 3 bases remained unmatched. This CDR3 contains 14 residues. Per germline, CDR1 SEHNR and CDR2 FQNEAQ (reference sequence).

The gene calls are TRBV5-5 and TRBJ2-6; 8 nucleotides line up with TRBD1. The junction had 0 bases not matched to a gene; V was cut back by 5 bases and J by 2 bases. Germline V gene data show CDR1 as SGHKS and CDR2 as YYEKEE (reference sequence). The CDR3 runs to 14 residues. The CDR3 DNA follows: TGTGCCAGCAGGACAGGGGCTGGGGCCAACGTCCTGACTTTC. Protein product: CASRTGAGANVLTF.

This clone appeared a single time. The chain couples TRBV7-6 to TRBJ1-6; TRBD1 agrees at 8 bases. Losses at the gene ends were 3 bases for V and 8 bases for J; bases not matched to a gene: 6. This CDR3 comprises 15 residues. Germline V gene lookup returns CDR1 SGHVS and CDR2 FNYEAQ. The CDR3 sequence is CASSLGQGAHSPLHF. CDR3 sequence (DNA): TGTGCCAGCAGCTTGGGCCAGGGGGCTCATTCACCCCTCCACTTT.

This clone was observed a handful of times. The chain joins TRBV3-1 (or the pseudogene TRBV3-2) to TRBJ2-5; unclear D gene. Trimming took off 1 base at V and 2 bases at J, with 11 bases between the two ends. There are 15 residues in the CDR3. Germline values: CDR1 LGHDT, CDR2 YNNKEL (reference sequence). The CDR3 reads CASSQALGSQETQYF. In DNA form, the CDR3 reads TGTGCCAGCAGCCAAGCGCTAGGTTCACAAGAGACCCAGTACTTC.

This chain uses TRBV29-1 with TRBJ2-7; 7 nucleotides align to TRBD1. V trimming: 3 bases; J trimming: 6 bases; junction bases outside the gene matches: 5. The CDR3 totals 12 residues. Germline V lookup: CDR1 SQVTM, CDR2 ANQGSEA. In DNA form, the CDR3 reads TGCAGCGTTGAGGCGACAGGGTTCGAGCAGTACGTC. It translates to CSVEATGFEQYV.

This sequence joins TRBV5-1 and TRBJ1-6, with D maybe TRBD1 (6 bases). Trimming left V 1 base short and J 7 bases short, with 9 bases between. CDR1 SGHRS and CDR2 YFSETQ come from the germline V gene. The CDR3 sequence is 14 residues long. This CDR3 is CASSLTGSNSPLHF. The CDR3 DNA is TGCGCCAGCAGCTTGACAGGGTCGAATTCACCCCTCCACTTT.

The chain couples TRBV5-1 to TRBJ2-7; D possibly corresponds to TRBD1 (6 bases). This CDR3 is 13 amino acids long. Trimming removed 3 bases at V and 4 bases at J, with 11 bases between. Germline assignment: CDR1 SGHRS and CDR2 YFSETQ. CDR3 sequence: CASSSGAGYEQYV. CDR3 bases: TGCGCCAGCAGCTCAGGGGCAGGATACGAGCAGTACGTC.

The chain combines TRBV19 with TRBJ1-1, with a possible D match to TRBD1 (6 bases). Trimming took 6 bases from V and 4 from J, leaving 15 bases between them. Germline assignment: CDR1 LNHDA and CDR2 SQIVND (reference sequence). This CDR3 region has 14 residues. CDR3 sequence reads: CASRRQASSTEAFF. The CDR3 nucleotides read TGTGCCAGTAGGCGACAGGCCTCCTCCACTGAAGCTTTCTTT.

J is TRBJ2-3 and V is TRBV6-4, with 7 bases aligning to TRBD2. CDR3 length: 14 amino acids. V lost 2 bases and J lost 5; bases outside the gene matches: 4. Germline V gene data show CDR1 as MRHNA and CDR2 as SNTAGT. CDR3 DNA sequence: TGTGCCAGCAGTGACCAGGGCGGGGGAGATACGCAGTATTTT. The encoded protein is CASSDQGGGDTQYF.